The following is a TCR beta chain sequence with its context. This entry comes from a study of cytomegalovirus exposure and HLA in healthy donors. PCR employed 60 Vbeta and 13 Jbeta primers. The repertoire was sequenced with immunoSEQ multiplex PCR; TCRdb's copy has only in-frame clones and lacks some. The sample lists about 130,000 clones; about 80% were seen once. V gave up 6 bases and J gave up 7 bases, with 9 bases separating them. Germline loops: CDR1 MDHEN, CDR2 SYDVKM. The CDR3 runs 11 residues. The sequencing input was PBMCs. The clonotype comes from a man in his fifties in good health and CMV-seronegative. V is TRBV28 and J is TRBJ1-2; D is unresolved. The CDR3 region has the DNA TGTGCCAGCAGCCGAACGGGTGGCTACACCTTC. It is translated as CASSRTGGYTF.